This T cell receptor (beta chain) appears in the sequencing data of a study of cytomegalovirus exposure and HLA in healthy donors. Findings and limits, study-wide: In a later analysis, parvovirus B19, influenza, CMV and Epstein-Barr virus appeared linked to several top co-occurrence clusters. Previous analysis showed most TCR beta V segments were productive about 90% or about 30% of the time.

Amplification used 60 Vbeta primers and 13 Jbeta primers. TCRdb's table, derived via immunoSEQ multiplex PCR, lists solely in-frame clones and lacks some. Altogether around 140,000 clones are present, about 64% being singletons, with the ten largest covering 2.4%. CDR1 and CDR2 from the germline V gene are SGHTS and YDEGEE. After removal of 2 bases from V and 2 bases from J, the junction contained 5 bases not matched to a gene. The CDR3 has 15 amino acids. This clone has just a few counts. Its target is unknown. V and J are TRBV5-8 and TRBJ2-3; 7 bases are shared with TRBD1. The sample consisted of PBMCs. The clonotype comes from a middle-aged woman in good health and CMV-seronegative. The CDR3 loop reads CASSLEGALTDTQYF. The CDR3 DNA follows: TGTGCCAGCAGCTTAGAGGGGGCTCTCACAGATACGCAGTATTTT.